This T cell receptor (beta chain) was documented in a study of blood T cell repertoires in COVID-19. Looking at the study overall: Sites in the United States, Italy and Spain provided acute and convalescent COVID-19 samples. PBMCs, B-cell-depleted T cells, or T cells provided the cDNA or gDNA that made up the material.

In the original workflow: Reference gene primer amplification in the assay estimated nucleated cell counts. Only in-frame clones appear in the TCRdb table, and some are missing; sequencing was by immunoSEQ multiplex PCR. V, J and clone size are those of that table, while D and trimming were read from the DNA. Here the sample spans tens of thousands of clones, approximately 85% being singletons. Between the trimmed V and J ends, which lost 10 bases and 2 bases, there was a span of 21 bases. The CDR3 has 16 amino acids. The germline CDR1 and CDR2 sequences are LNHDA and SQIVND (reference sequence). This clonotype was sampled from a human donor in a cohort sampled during active COVID-19. Input material: peripheral blood. This sequence joins TRBV19 and TRBJ1-5; D call uncertain. The CDR3 spells CATRDITVDGNQPQHF. The CDR3 coding sequence is TGTGCCACAAGAGACATCACAGTGGATGGCAATCAGCCCCAGCATTTT.